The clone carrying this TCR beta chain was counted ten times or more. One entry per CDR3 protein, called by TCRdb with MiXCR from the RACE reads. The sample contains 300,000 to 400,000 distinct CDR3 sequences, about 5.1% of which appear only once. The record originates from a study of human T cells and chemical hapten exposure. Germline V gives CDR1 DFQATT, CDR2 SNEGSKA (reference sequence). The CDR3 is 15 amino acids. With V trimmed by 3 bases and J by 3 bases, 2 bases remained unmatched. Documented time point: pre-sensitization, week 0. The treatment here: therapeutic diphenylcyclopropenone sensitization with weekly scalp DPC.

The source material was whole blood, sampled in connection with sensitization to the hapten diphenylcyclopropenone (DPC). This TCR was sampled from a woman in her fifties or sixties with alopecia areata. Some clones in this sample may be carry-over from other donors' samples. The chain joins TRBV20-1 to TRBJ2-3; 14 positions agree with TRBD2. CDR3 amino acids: CSARRTSGRTDTQYF. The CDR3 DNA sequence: TGCAGTGCTAGGCGGACTAGCGGGAGGACAGATACGCAGTATTTT.